This is a list of T cell receptor beta chains from one sample in a study of a mutant IDH1 vaccine in newly diagnosed glioma. The repertoire was sequenced with immunoSEQ multiplex PCR; TCRdb's copy has only in-frame clones and lacks some. This repertoire shows around 33,000 clones, approximately 90% found once; its top ten account for around 4.8%. Material: PBMCs, obtained from a glioma patient treated with radiotherapy, temozolomide or both. These receptors were collected from a woman aged 40-49 years with glioma. CDR3s include the opening cysteine and the closing phenylalanine or tryptophan. The D gene is left open where the match is weak. Only part of the rows carry a size: once, few, many, or a class if the clone is expanded.

clone_size	v_call	j_call	d_call	cdr3_nt	cdr3_aa
once	TRBV19	TRBJ1-2	-	TGTGCCAGTACTCCATCTGACGGGGGGCGCGTTGGTGGCTACACCTTC	CASTPSDGGRVGGYTF
few	TRBV14	TRBJ1-4	-	TGTGCCAGCAGCCGGGGGTTTAATGAAAAACTGTTTTTT	CASSRGFNEKLFF
-	TRBV4-1	TRBJ1-3	TRBD1	TGCGCCAGCAGCCTCACCCCCGGGACAGCTGGAAACACCATATATTTT	CASSLTPGTAGNTIYF
-	TRBV18	TRBJ1-3	-	TGTGCCAGCTCACCCGGGACACGGACTGGAAACACCATATATTTT	CASSPGTRTGNTIYF
once	TRBV27	TRBJ1-6	-	TGTGCCAGCAGTTTCCTGGTCGGTCGTTCACCCCTCCACTTT	CASSFLVGRSPLHF
-	TRBV5-6	TRBJ1-1	-	TGTGCCAGCAGCTTGGGAGAGGGTGGTGAAGCTTTCTTT	CASSLGEGGEAFF
-	TRBV29-1	TRBJ1-1	-	TGCAGCGTTGAAGAGGGGGTGAACACTGAAGCTTTCTTT	CSVEEGVNTEAFF
-	TRBV5-1	TRBJ2-3	TRBD1	TGCGCCAGCAGCTCAGGACAGGGACACCAGTTGGCAGATACGCAGTATTTT	CASSSGQGHQLADTQYF
-	TRBV2	TRBJ1-3	-	TGTGCCAGCAGGGCAGGGACGTCTGGAAACACCATATATTTT	CASRAGTSGNTIYF
-	TRBV6-1	TRBJ1-2	-	TGTGCCAGCAGTCCCACCGGAGGGACCCTGTATGGCTACACCTTC	CASSPTGGTLYGYTF
-	TRBV6-1	TRBJ1-1	-	TGTGCCAGCAGTGAATCACCAGGGCGGAACACTGAAGCTTTCTTT	CASSESPGRNTEAFF
-	TRBV5-6	TRBJ1-3	-	TGTGCCAGCAGCTTGGGGCGGATCTCTGGAAACACCATATATTTT	CASSLGRISGNTIYF
-	TRBV11-3	TRBJ2-1	-	TGTGCCAGCAGCTTAGTAGGAGCTGGTGAGCAGTTCTTC	CASSLVGAGEQFF
-	TRBV6-5	TRBJ2-2	-	TGTGCCAGCAGTAAAGGTCTGTCCGGGGAGCTGTTTTTT	CASSKGLSGELFF
-	TRBV10-3	TRBJ1-5	-	TGTGCCATCAGTGAGTCCCCGGGGCGCAATCAGCCCCAGCATTTT	CAISESPGRNQPQHF
-	TRBV10-3	TRBJ2-5	TRBD2	TGTGCCAGCTCGGGACTAGCTCAAGAGACCCAGTACTTC	CASSGLAQETQYF
-	TRBV18	TRBJ1-1	TRBD1	TGTGCCAGCTCACCCCGAGGACGGACAGGAATGAACACTGAAGCTTTCTTT	CASSPRGRTGMNTEAFF
once	TRBV4-1	TRBJ1-2	-	TGCGCCAGCAGCCCTCGGACTCCAAGCTATGGCTACACCTTC	CASSPRTPSYGYTF
-	TRBV5-1	TRBJ2-6	TRBD2	TGCGCCAGCAGCTTGGCGGGGGGAGGCTGGGCCAACGTCCTGACTTTC	CASSLAGGGWANVLTF
once	TRBV2	TRBJ2-5	TRBD2	TGTGCCACCGGACTTAGCGGGAGGGAACAAGAGACCCAGTACTTC	CATGLSGREQETQYF
-	TRBV2	TRBJ1-1	-	TGTGCCAGCAGCGAGGGGGTGGCTGGGAACACTGAAGCTTTCTTT	CASSEGVAGNTEAFF
few	TRBV25-1	TRBJ2-1	TRBD2	TGTGCCAGCAGTGATCCGGGGGCGGGGGGCAATGAGCAGTTCTTC	CASSDPGAGGNEQFF
-	TRBV14	TRBJ2-1	-	TGTGCCAGCAGCCAGCTTAAGTACTCCTACAATGAGCAGTTCTTC	CASSQLKYSYNEQFF
once	TRBV9	TRBJ2-2	-	TGTGCCAGCAGCGTAGTGAGTTCCACCGGGGAGCTGTTTTTT	CASSVVSSTGELFF
-	TRBV14	TRBJ1-1	-	TGTGCCAGCAGCCAAAATAGGGCCATGAACACTGAAGCTTTCTTT	CASSQNRAMNTEAFF
once	TRBV7-2	TRBJ2-1	TRBD2	TGTGCCAGCAGTGCACAAGCCGGGACTAGCGGCAACAATGAGCAGTTCTTC	CASSAQAGTSGNNEQFF
once	TRBV18	TRBJ2-2	TRBD1	TGTGCCAGCTCACCGAGGACAGGGAGGACCGGGGAGCTGTTTTTT	CASSPRTGRTGELFF
-	TRBV2	TRBJ2-5	-	TGTGCCAGCAGTGAATTACAGGTCAACCAAGAGACCCAGTACTTC	CASSELQVNQETQYF
-	TRBV25-1	TRBJ2-1	-	TGTGCCAGCAGTGAAAGTCTCGGAATCGATGAGCAGTTCTTC	CASSESLGIDEQFF
-	TRBV14	TRBJ2-3	-	TGTGCCAGCAGCCAAGTAGGGGCCACAGATACGCAGTATTTT	CASSQVGATDTQYF
-	TRBV9	TRBJ1-1	-	TGTGCCAGCAGCCCCAGGTCCGGGAGTGAAGCTTTCTTT	CASSPRSGSEAFF
-	TRBV5-1	TRBJ2-2	-	TGCGCCAGCAGCTTGAAAGCGGGGAACACCGGGGAGCTGTTTTTT	CASSLKAGNTGELFF
-	TRBV7-8	TRBJ2-7	TRBD2	TGTGCCAGCAGCCCAACTAGCGGGAGCTCCTACGAGCAGTACTTC	CASSPTSGSSYEQYF